Listed below are T cell receptor beta chains from one sample, sequenced in a study of cytomegalovirus exposure and HLA in healthy donors. Using immunoSEQ multiplex PCR, the repertoire was profiled, and TCRdb retains in-frame clones only, with some absent. The top ten clones hold roughly 1.9% of a sample with about 130,000 clones, 78% of them seen once. Input material: PBMCs. Receptors originate from a middle-aged woman in good health and CMV-seronegative. Each CDR3 is given with its conserved first and last residue. A D gene is named only where the DNA matches it firmly. The listing skips clone size in some rows; elsewhere it reads once, few, many or a size class.

TRBJ2-7	TRBD2	TRBV9	.	15	CASSPRTSGSYEQYF	TGTGCCAGCAGCCCGAGGACTAGCGGATCCTACGAGCAGTACTTC
TRBJ2-5	.	TRBV5-1	.	12	CASRAEQETQYF	TGCGCCAGCAGGGCGGAGCAAGAGACCCAGTACTTC
TRBJ2-7	.	TRBV5-8	once	12	CATRPEAYEQYF	TGTGCCACCAGACCGGAGGCCTACGAGCAGTACTTC
TRBJ2-3	.	TRBV10-2	.	16	CASSRGAGVHTDTQYF	TGCGCCAGCAGTCGCGGAGCAGGGGTCCACACAGATACGCAGTATTTT
TRBJ2-1	TRBD2	TRBV13	.	17	CASSPSLAGVSYNEQFF	TGTGCCAGCAGCCCTTCACTAGCGGGAGTATCCTACAATGAGCAGTTCTTC
TRBJ2-3	.	TRBV20-1	few	10	CSARRDTQYF	TGCAGTGCTAGGAGGGATACGCAGTATTTT
TRBJ1-2	.	TRBV11-2	.	13	CASSERSNYGYTF	TGTGCCAGCAGCGAGCGGAGTAACTATGGCTACACCTTC
TRBJ2-7	.	TRBV18	.	13	CASSPPGSHEQYF	TGTGCCAGCTCACCACCAGGGAGCCACGAGCAGTACTTC
TRBJ2-1	.	TRBV11-2	.	16	CASSSIRGLGRDEQFF	TGTGCCAGCAGCTCTATTCGGGGTTTGGGAAGGGATGAGCAGTTCTTC
TRBJ2-7	TRBD1	TRBV6-1	once	14	CASSSGTGPYEQYF	TGTGCCAGCAGCTCCGGGACAGGGCCCTACGAGCAGTACTTC
TRBJ1-5	.	TRBV7-9	.	15	CASSDEGGGNQPQHF	TGTGCCAGCAGCGACGAGGGGGGGGGCAATCAGCCCCAGCATTTT
TRBJ2-7	TRBD1	TRBV19	.	15	CASSVLGTGLAEQYF	TGTGCCAGTAGTGTCCTTGGGACAGGGTTGGCCGAGCAGTACTTC
TRBJ2-3	.	TRBV5-1	.	17	CASSLADAGYSTDTQYF	TGCGCCAGCAGCTTGGCCGACGCGGGGTACAGCACAGATACGCAGTATTTT
TRBJ2-3	TRBD2	TRBV2	once	21	CASSEGSLVQGWLAGGDTQYF	TGTGCCAGCAGTGAAGGTAGTTTAGTACAGGGATGGCTAGCGGGAGGAGATACGCAGTATTTT
TRBJ1-4	.	TRBV6-6	.	12	CASSYGPEKLFF	TGTGCCAGCAGTTACGGCCCTGAAAAACTGTTTTTT
TRBJ1-2	TRBD1	TRBV5-1	.	15	CASSLITGDSGGYTF	TGCGCCAGCAGTTTAATTACAGGGGACTCGGGCGGCTACACCTTC
TRBJ2-5	TRBD1	TRBV11-2	.	17	CASSLDPWGQGIREQYF	TGTGCCAGCAGCTTAGATCCCTGGGGACAGGGGATCAGGGAGCAGTACTTC
TRBJ2-7	.	TRBV6-5	.	15	CASREGQREINEQYF	TGTGCCAGCAGGGAGGGACAGCGGGAGATAAACGAGCAGTACTTC
TRBJ1-1	.	TRBV28	.	12	CASRSMNTEAFF	TGTGCCAGCAGGTCCATGAACACTGAAGCTTTCTTT
TRBJ2-7	TRBD2	TRBV6-5	.	14	CASRTGTTPYEQYF	TGTGCCAGCAGGACCGGGACTACCCCATACGAGCAGTACTTC
TRBJ1-1	.	TRBV7-9	few	13	CASSLVEYTEAFF	TGTGCCAGCAGCTTAGTGGAGTACACTGAAGCTTTCTTT
TRBJ1-5	.	TRBV6-1	.	13	CASSRSGYQPQHF	TGTGCCAGCAGTCGATCAGGGTATCAGCCCCAGCATTTT
TRBJ1-4	.	TRBV6-6	.	15	CASKEGTATNEKLFF	TGTGCCAGCAAAGAGGGGACTGCAACTAATGAAAAACTGTTTTTT
TRBJ1-1	TRBD1	TRBV7-8	.	14	CASSLDRARAEAFF	TGTGCCAGCAGCTTGGACAGGGCAAGAGCTGAAGCTTTCTTT
TRBJ1-2	.	TRBV10-3	.	11	CAIRGSYGYTF	TGTGCCATCAGAGGGAGCTATGGCTACACCTTC
TRBJ2-1	TRBD1	TRBV2	.	15	CASSLDRFSYNEQFF	TGTGCCAGCAGCCTGGACAGGTTTTCCTACAATGAGCAGTTCTTC
TRBJ1-5	.	TRBV9	.	14	CASSVGGNVQPQHF	TGTGCCAGCAGCGTAGGAGGGAACGTGCAGCCCCAGCATTTT
TRBJ1-5	.	TRBV19	.	14	CASRTATANQPQHF	TGTGCCAGTAGGACTGCGACAGCCAATCAGCCCCAGCATTTT
TRBJ1-2	TRBD1	TRBV6-1	once	12	CASRQGGDGYTF	TGTGCCAGCAGACAGGGGGGTGATGGCTACACCTTC
TRBJ1-6	.	TRBV2	.	16	CASSASISSGNSPLHF	TGTGCCAGCAGCGCCTCGATAAGCTCGGGTAATTCACCCCTCCACTTT
TRBJ2-3	TRBD1	TRBV28	.	15	CASSLVGQGSDTQYF	TGTGCCAGCAGTTTAGTCGGACAGGGCTCAGATACGCAGTATTTT
TRBJ1-1	.	TRBV29-1	.	13	CSVLDATGTKAFF	TGCAGCGTACTGGACGCTACGGGGACTAAAGCTTTCTTT
TRBJ1-5	.	TRBV6-5	.	13	CASSYSVGQPQHF	TGTGCCAGCAGTTACTCCGTCGGTCAGCCCCAGCATTTT
TRBJ2-3	TRBD2	TRBV7-8	.	18	CASSLAHGSGMGTDTQYF	TGTGCCAGCAGCTTAGCGCACGGTAGCGGGATGGGCACAGATACGCAGTATTTT
TRBJ2-6	.	TRBV5-1	.	20	CASSPLSAAEATSEANVLTF	TGCGCCAGCAGCCCTCTTAGTGCGGCGGAGGCTACCTCTGAGGCCAACGTCCTGACTTTC
TRBJ2-3	TRBD2	TRBV11-2	.	16	CASSPQGGFRTDTQYF	TGTGCCAGCAGCCCGCAGGGAGGGTTTAGGACAGATACGCAGTATTTT
TRBJ2-1	TRBD2	TRBV11-2	.	15	CASSRTSETYNEQFF	TGTGCCAGCAGCCGGACTAGCGAAACCTACAATGAGCAGTTCTTC
TRBJ1-1	.	TRBV5-1	.	15	CASSTTFSPGTEAFF	TGCGCCAGCAGCACGACCTTCTCACCGGGCACTGAAGCTTTCTTT
TRBJ2-5	TRBD2	TRBV10-3	.	17	CAISAGTSGKSRETQYF	TGTGCCATCAGTGCTGGGACTAGCGGGAAGTCCAGGGAGACCCAGTACTTC
TRBJ1-3	.	TRBV28	.	16	CASSSDGLISGNTIYF	TGTGCCAGCAGTTCTGATGGACTGATCTCTGGAAACACCATATATTTT
TRBJ2-3	TRBD2	TRBV25-1	.	16	CASRATSGGATDTQYF	TGTGCCAGCAGAGCTACTAGCGGGGGGGCGACAGATACGCAGTATTTT
TRBJ2-7	.	TRBV30	.	11	CAWSPGGEQYF	TGTGCCTGGAGTCCGGGTGGCGAGCAGTACTTC
TRBJ2-7	.	TRBV5-6	.	18	CASSSEGAGVFLVSEQYF	TGTGCCAGCAGCTCCGAAGGGGCAGGGGTGTTTTTGGTTTCCGAGCAGTACTTC
TRBJ2-2	TRBD2	TRBV15	.	17	CATSVVSGGARTGELFF	TGTGCCACCAGCGTCGTGAGCGGGGGGGCTCGGACCGGGGAGCTGTTTTTT
TRBJ2-7	TRBD2	TRBV29-1	.	14	CSVGTSGRAGEQYF	TGCAGCGTCGGAACTAGCGGGAGGGCCGGCGAGCAGTACTTC
TRBJ1-3	TRBD1	TRBV10-3	.	15	CAISERQGSGNTIYF	TGTGCCATCAGTGAAAGACAGGGTTCGGGAAACACCATATATTTT
TRBJ2-3	.	TRBV10-3	.	14	CAISESLRGDTQYF	TGTGCCATCAGTGAGTCTTTAAGAGGGGATACGCAGTATTTT
TRBJ2-2	TRBD1	TRBV5-1	once	14	CASSSTGVHGELFF	TGCGCCAGCAGCTCAACAGGGGTCCACGGGGAGCTGTTTTTT